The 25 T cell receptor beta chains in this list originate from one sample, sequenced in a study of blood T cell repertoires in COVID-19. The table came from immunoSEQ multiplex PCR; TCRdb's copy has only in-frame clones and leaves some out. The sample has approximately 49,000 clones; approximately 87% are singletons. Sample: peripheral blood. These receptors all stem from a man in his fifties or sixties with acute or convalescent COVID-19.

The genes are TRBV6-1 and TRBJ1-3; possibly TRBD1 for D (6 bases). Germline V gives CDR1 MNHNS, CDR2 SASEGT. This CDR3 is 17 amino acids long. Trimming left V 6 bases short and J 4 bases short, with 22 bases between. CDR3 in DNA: TGTGCCAGCAGCGAACGGCCAGGGGATATGTTAGGAAACACCATATATTTT. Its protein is CASSERPGDMLGNTIYF.

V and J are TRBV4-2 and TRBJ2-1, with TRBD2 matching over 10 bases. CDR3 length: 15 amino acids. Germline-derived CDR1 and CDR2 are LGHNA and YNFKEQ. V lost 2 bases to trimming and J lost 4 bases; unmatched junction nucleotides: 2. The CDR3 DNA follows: TGTGCCAGCAGCCAAAGCGGGGGGGTTTACAATGAGCAGTTCTTC. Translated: CASSQSGGVYNEQFF.

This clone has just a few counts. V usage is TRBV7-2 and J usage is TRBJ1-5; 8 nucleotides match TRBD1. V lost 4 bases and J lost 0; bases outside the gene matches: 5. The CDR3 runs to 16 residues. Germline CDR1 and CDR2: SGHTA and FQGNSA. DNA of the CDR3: TGTGCCAGCAGCTCACAGGGACAGGTTAGCAATCAGCCCCAGCATTTT. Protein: CASSSQGQVSNQPQHF.

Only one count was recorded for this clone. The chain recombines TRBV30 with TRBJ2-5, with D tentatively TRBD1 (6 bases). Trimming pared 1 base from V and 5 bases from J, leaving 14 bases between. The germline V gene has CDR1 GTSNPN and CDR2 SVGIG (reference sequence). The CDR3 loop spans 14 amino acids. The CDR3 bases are TGTGCCTGGAGTGGTCGGGGCAGGGGCGAGACCCAGTACTTC. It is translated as CAWSGRGRGETQYF.

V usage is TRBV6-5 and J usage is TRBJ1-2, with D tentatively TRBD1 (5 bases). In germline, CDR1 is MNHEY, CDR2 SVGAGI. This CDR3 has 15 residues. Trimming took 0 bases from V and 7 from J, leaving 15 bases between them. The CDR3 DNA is TGTGCCAGCAGTTACTCAGCCAGGGTACACGGTGGCTACACCTTC. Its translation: CASSYSARVHGGYTF.

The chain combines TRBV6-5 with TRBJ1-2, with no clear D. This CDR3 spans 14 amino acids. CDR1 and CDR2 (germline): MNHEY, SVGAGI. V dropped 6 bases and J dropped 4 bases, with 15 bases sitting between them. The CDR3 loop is CASRSAGYGYGYTF. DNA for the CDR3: TGTGCCAGCAGGTCTGCGGGGTACGGCTATGGCTACACCTTC.

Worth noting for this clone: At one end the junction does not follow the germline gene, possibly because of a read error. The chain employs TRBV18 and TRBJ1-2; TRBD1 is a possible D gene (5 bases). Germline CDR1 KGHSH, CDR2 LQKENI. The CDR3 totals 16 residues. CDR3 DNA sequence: TGTGCCAGCTCACCGCGACAGATTTTCGCTAACTATAGCTACACCTTC. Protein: CASSPRQIFANYSYTF.

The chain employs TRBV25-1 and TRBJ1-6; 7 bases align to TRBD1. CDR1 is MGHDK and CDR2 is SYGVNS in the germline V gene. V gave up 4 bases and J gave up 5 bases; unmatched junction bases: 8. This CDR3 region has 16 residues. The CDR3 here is CASSGGPGQNNSPLHF. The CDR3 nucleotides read TGTGCCAGCAGTGGCGGACCGGGACAGAATAATTCACCCCTCCACTTT.

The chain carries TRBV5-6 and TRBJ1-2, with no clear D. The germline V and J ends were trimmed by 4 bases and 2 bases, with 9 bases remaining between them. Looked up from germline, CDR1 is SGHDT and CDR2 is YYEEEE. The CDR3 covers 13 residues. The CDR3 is CASSGTENYGYTF. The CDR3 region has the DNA TGTGCCAGCAGCGGAACGGAGAACTATGGCTACACCTTC.

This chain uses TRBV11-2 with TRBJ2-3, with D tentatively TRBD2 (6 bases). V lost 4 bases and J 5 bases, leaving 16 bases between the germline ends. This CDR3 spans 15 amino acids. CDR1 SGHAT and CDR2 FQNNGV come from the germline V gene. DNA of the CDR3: TGTGCCAGCAGCTCCCCAACGGGAGCGGGAGATACGCAGTATTTT. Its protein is CASSSPTGAGDTQYF.

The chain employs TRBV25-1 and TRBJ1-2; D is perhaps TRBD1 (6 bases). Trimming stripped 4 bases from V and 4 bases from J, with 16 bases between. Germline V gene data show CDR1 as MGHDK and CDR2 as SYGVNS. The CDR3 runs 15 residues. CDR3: CASSARTEVLYGYTF. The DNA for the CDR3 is TGTGCCAGCAGTGCGAGGACAGAGGTTCTCTATGGCTACACCTTC.

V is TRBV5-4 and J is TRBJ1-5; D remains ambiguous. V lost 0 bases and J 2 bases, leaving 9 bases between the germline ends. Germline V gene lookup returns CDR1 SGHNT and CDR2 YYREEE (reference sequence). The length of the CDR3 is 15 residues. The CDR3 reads CASSLGTSGNQPQHF. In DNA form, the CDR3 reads TGTGCCAGCAGCTTGGGAACCTCGGGCAATCAGCCCCAGCATTTT.

The CDR3 is CASSYSRLSYNSPLHF. The DNA of the CDR3 is TGTGCCAGCAGTTACTCCCGACTCTCCTATAATTCACCCCTCCACTTT. The chain has TRBV6-5 and TRBJ1-6, with D unclear. V lost 0 bases, J lost 0 bases, and 6 bases lay in between. The CDR3 contains 16 residues. Germline V gene data show CDR1 as MNHEY and CDR2 as SVGAGI.

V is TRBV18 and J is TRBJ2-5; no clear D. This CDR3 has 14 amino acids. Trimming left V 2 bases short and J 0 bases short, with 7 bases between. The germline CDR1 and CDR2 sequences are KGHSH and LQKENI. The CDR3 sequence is CASSPGQYQETQYF. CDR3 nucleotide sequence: TGTGCCAGCTCACCAGGCCAGTACCAAGAGACCCAGTACTTC.

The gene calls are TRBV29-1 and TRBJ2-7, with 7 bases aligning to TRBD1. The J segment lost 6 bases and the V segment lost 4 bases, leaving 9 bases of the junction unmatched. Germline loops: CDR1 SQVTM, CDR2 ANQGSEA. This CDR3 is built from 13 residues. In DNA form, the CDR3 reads TGCAGCGTTGTGACAGGGAGCCGCCGCGAGCAGTACTTC. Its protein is CSVVTGSRREQYF.

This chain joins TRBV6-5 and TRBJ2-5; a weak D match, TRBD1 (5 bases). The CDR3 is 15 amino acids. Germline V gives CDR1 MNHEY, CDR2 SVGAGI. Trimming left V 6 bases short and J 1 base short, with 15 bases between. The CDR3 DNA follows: TGTGCCAGCAGCCCCCTGGGGCTTTCCCAAGAGACCCAGTACTTC. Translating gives CASSPLGLSQETQYF.

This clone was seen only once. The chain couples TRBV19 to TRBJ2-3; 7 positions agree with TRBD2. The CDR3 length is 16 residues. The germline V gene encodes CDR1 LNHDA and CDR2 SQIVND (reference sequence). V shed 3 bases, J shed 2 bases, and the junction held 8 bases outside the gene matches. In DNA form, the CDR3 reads TGTGCCAGTAGTATTCAACTAGCGCTACCCACAGATACGCAGTATTTT. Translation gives CASSIQLALPTDTQYF.

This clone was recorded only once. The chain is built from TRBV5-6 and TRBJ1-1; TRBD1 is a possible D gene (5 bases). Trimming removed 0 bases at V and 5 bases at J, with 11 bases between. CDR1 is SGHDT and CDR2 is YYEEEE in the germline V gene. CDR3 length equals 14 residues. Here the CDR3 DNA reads TGTGCCAGCAGCTTGGGGTTGGGGCGGACTGAAGCTTTCTTT. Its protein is CASSLGLGRTEAFF.

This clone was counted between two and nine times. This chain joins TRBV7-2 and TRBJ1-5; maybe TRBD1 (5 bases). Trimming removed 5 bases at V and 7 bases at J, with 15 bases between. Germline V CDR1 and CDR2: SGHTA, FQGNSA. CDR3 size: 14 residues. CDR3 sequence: CASSQVPGKQPQHF. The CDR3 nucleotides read TGTGCCAGCAGCCAGGTCCCAGGGAAACAGCCCCAGCATTTT.

The CDR3 DNA follows: TGCGCCAGCAGCTTGGGATACGGGACAGGGGGCGAGGAGCTGTTTTTT. Its protein product is CASSLGYGTGGEELFF. This rearrangement joins TRBV5-1 to TRBJ2-2; 12 bases are shared with TRBD1. This CDR3 is built from 16 residues. Germline V gives CDR1 SGHRS, CDR2 YFSETQ. With 0 bases clipped from V and 10 bases from J, the junction kept 7 bases outside the gene matches. Together with reference TRBV5-1 and TRBJ2-2, the CDR3 gives the full variable domain: KAGVTQTPRYLIKTRGQQVTLSCSPISGHRSVSWYQQTPGQGLQFLFEYFSETQRNKGNFPGRFSGRQFSNSRSEMNVSTLELGDSALYLCASSLGYGTGGEELFFGEGSRLTVL.

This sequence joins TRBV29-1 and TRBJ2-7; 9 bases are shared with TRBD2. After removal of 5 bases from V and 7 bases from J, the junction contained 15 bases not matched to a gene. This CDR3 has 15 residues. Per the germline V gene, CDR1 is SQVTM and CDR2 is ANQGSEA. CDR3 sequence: CSVPRRVAGVYEQYF. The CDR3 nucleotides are TGCAGCGTTCCTAGGAGGGTAGCGGGAGTGTATGAGCAGTACTTC.

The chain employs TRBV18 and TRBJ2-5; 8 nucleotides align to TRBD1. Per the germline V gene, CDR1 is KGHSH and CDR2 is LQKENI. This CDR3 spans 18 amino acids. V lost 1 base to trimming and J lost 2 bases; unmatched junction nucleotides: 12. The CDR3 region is CASSPRAKTGVGQETQYF. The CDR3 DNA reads TGTGCCAGCTCACCACGGGCAAAGACAGGGGTGGGGCAAGAGACCCAGTACTTC.

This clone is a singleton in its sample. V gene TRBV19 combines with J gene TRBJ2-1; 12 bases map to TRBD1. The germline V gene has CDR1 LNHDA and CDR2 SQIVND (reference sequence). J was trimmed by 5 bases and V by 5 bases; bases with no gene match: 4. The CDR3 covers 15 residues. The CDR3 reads CASSGDRGRHNEQFF. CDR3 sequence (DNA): TGTGCCAGTAGTGGGGACAGGGGGCGACACAATGAGCAGTTCTTC.

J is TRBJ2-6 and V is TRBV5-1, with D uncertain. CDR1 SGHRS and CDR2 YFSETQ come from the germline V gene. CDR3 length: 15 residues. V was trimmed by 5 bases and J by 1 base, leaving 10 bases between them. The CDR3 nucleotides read TGCGCCAGCAGTCCTGCAGGTTCTGGGGCCAACGTCCTGACTTTC. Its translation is CASSPAGSGANVLTF. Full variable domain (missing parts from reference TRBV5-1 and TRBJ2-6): KAGVTQTPRYLIKTRGQQVTLSCSPISGHRSVSWYQQTPGQGLQFLFEYFSETQRNKGNFPGRFSGRQFSNSRSEMNVSTLELGDSALYLCASSPAGSGANVLTFGAGSRLTVL.

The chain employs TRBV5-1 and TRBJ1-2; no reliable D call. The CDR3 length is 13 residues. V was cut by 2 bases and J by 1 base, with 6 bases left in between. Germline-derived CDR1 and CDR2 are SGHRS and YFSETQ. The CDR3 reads CASSFTGNYGYTF. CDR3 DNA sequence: TGCGCCAGCAGCTTTACGGGTAACTATGGCTACACCTTC.